Listed below are T cell receptor beta chains from one sample, sequenced in a study of blood T cell repertoires in COVID-19. TCRdb keeps only in-frame clones here, not all; method: immunoSEQ multiplex PCR. The sample carries more than 80,000 clones, roughly 88% recorded once. The sequencing sample was made of peripheral blood. Receptors were obtained from a middle-aged man with active COVID-19. Both conserved end residues are part of each CDR3. The D gene is left open where the match is weak. Size is omitted from some rows. Given values are once, few, many or a class for expanded clones.

v_call: TRBV9; clone_size: -; j_call: TRBJ2-1; cdr3_length: 17; d_call: TRBD2; cdr3_aa: CASSFGLAGGIYNEQFF; cdr3_nt: TGTGCCAGCAGCTTCGGACTAGCGGGGGGAATCTACAATGAGCAGTTCTTC
v_call: TRBV6-5; clone_size: -; j_call: TRBJ1-3; cdr3_length: 15; d_call: -; cdr3_aa: CASSPGQISGNTIYF; cdr3_nt: TGTGCCAGCAGTCCCGGACAGATCTCTGGAAACACCATATATTTT
v_call: TRBV6-2/TRBV6-3; clone_size: -; j_call: TRBJ2-7; cdr3_length: 16; d_call: TRBD2; cdr3_aa: CASSFRTSGRAYEQYF; cdr3_nt: TGTGCCAGCAGTTTTCGGACTAGCGGGAGGGCCTACGAGCAGTACTTC
v_call: TRBV9; clone_size: few; j_call: TRBJ2-7; cdr3_length: 14; d_call: -; cdr3_aa: CASSAIGATGEQYF; cdr3_nt: TGTGCCAGCAGTGCGATAGGGGCGACTGGCGAGCAGTACTTC
v_call: TRBV5-6; clone_size: -; j_call: TRBJ1-2; cdr3_length: 17; d_call: -; cdr3_aa: CASSLGGGGAKINGYTF; cdr3_nt: TGTGCCAGCAGCTTGGGCGGGGGAGGGGCCAAGATCAATGGCTACACCTTC
v_call: TRBV27; clone_size: -; j_call: TRBJ1-2; cdr3_length: 14; d_call: TRBD1; cdr3_aa: CASGFRGRDTGYTF; cdr3_nt: TGTGCCAGCGGGTTCAGGGGGCGGGATACTGGCTACACCTTC
v_call: TRBV5-1; clone_size: -; j_call: TRBJ1-6; cdr3_length: 15; d_call: TRBD1; cdr3_aa: CASSEGTAFVSPLHF; cdr3_nt: TGCGCCAGCAGCGAAGGGACAGCCTTTGTGTCACCCCTCCACTTT
v_call: TRBV6-5; clone_size: -; j_call: TRBJ2-2; cdr3_length: 16; d_call: -; cdr3_aa: CASSYLPRQFTGELFF; cdr3_nt: TGTGCCAGCAGTTACCTGCCGAGACAGTTCACCGGGGAGCTGTTTTTT
v_call: TRBV5-4; clone_size: -; j_call: TRBJ1-2; cdr3_length: 13; d_call: -; cdr3_aa: CASSLLQGYGYTF; cdr3_nt: TGTGCCAGCAGCCTACTCCAGGGCTATGGCTACACCTTC
v_call: TRBV27; clone_size: -; j_call: TRBJ1-2; cdr3_length: 14; d_call: TRBD1; cdr3_aa: CASSPRQGINGYTF; cdr3_nt: TGTGCCAGCAGTCCCCGACAGGGAATAAATGGCTACACCTTC
v_call: TRBV7-3; clone_size: -; j_call: TRBJ2-7; cdr3_length: 15; d_call: TRBD1; cdr3_aa: CASSQTRTGSHEQYF; cdr3_nt: TGTGCCAGCAGCCAAACCCGGACAGGGAGTCACGAGCAGTACTTC
v_call: TRBV28; clone_size: -; j_call: TRBJ1-2; cdr3_length: 12; d_call: TRBD1; cdr3_aa: CASRGTGGSGTF; cdr3_nt: TGTGCCAGCAGAGGGACAGGGGGGTCGGGAACCTTC
v_call: TRBV10-3; clone_size: once; j_call: TRBJ2-7; cdr3_length: 14; d_call: TRBD2; cdr3_aa: CAISGGTSGDEQYF; cdr3_nt: TGTGCCATCAGTGGCGGGACTAGCGGAGACGAGCAGTACTTC
v_call: TRBV5-4; clone_size: -; j_call: TRBJ2-1; cdr3_length: 13; d_call: -; cdr3_aa: CASSLSHYNEQFF; cdr3_nt: TGTGCCAGCAGCTTGTCCCACTACAATGAGCAGTTCTTC
v_call: TRBV6-6; clone_size: -; j_call: TRBJ2-7; cdr3_length: 15; d_call: TRBD1; cdr3_aa: CASSPSRDRAYEQYF; cdr3_nt: TGTGCCAGCAGTCCATCCCGGGACAGGGCCTACGAGCAGTACTTC
v_call: TRBV3-1/TRBV3-2; clone_size: -; j_call: TRBJ2-1; cdr3_length: 15; d_call: TRBD2; cdr3_aa: CASSHPGRGGNEQFF; cdr3_nt: TGTGCCAGCAGCCACCCCGGGCGGGGGGGCAATGAGCAGTTCTTC
v_call: TRBV7-3; clone_size: -; j_call: TRBJ2-7; cdr3_length: 13; d_call: -; cdr3_aa: CASSLTGVGEQYF; cdr3_nt: TGTGCCAGCAGCCTGACAGGTGTGGGCGAGCAGTACTTC
v_call: TRBV19; clone_size: -; j_call: TRBJ1-5; cdr3_length: 14; d_call: -; cdr3_aa: CASWQVYSNQPQHF; cdr3_nt: TGTGCCAGTTGGCAAGTATATAGCAATCAGCCCCAGCATTTT
v_call: TRBV6-2/TRBV6-3; clone_size: -; j_call: TRBJ1-2; cdr3_length: 13; d_call: -; cdr3_aa: CASSYPQGGGYTF; cdr3_nt: TGTGCCAGCAGTTACCCGCAGGGAGGTGGCTACACCTTC
v_call: TRBV4-3; clone_size: once; j_call: TRBJ1-4; cdr3_length: 16; d_call: TRBD1; cdr3_aa: CASSQSLDRETEKLFF; cdr3_nt: TGCGCCAGCAGCCAATCACTGGACAGGGAGACTGAAAAACTGTTTTTT
v_call: TRBV29-1; clone_size: -; j_call: TRBJ2-7; cdr3_length: 13; d_call: -; cdr3_aa: CSVELTGRYEQYF; cdr3_nt: TGCAGCGTTGAACTGACAGGGAGGTACGAGCAGTACTTC
v_call: TRBV5-4; clone_size: once; j_call: TRBJ1-1; cdr3_length: 15; d_call: -; cdr3_aa: CASSLGGGRIPEAFF; cdr3_nt: TGTGCCAGCAGCTTGGGCGGAGGGCGTATCCCTGAAGCTTTCTTT
v_call: TRBV28; clone_size: once; j_call: TRBJ1-4; cdr3_length: 13; d_call: TRBD1; cdr3_aa: CASSYRGIGKLFF; cdr3_nt: TGTGCCAGCAGCTACAGGGGAATAGGAAAACTGTTTTTT
v_call: TRBV19; clone_size: -; j_call: TRBJ1-2; cdr3_length: 13; d_call: -; cdr3_aa: CASSISTLEGYTF; cdr3_nt: TGTGCCAGTAGTATCTCGACATTGGAAGGCTACACCTTC
v_call: TRBV5-6; clone_size: -; j_call: TRBJ2-7; cdr3_length: 14; d_call: -; cdr3_aa: CASKGVPSSYEQYF; cdr3_nt: TGTGCCAGCAAGGGGGTCCCTAGCTCCTACGAGCAGTACTTC
v_call: TRBV9; clone_size: -; j_call: TRBJ2-3; cdr3_length: 17; d_call: -; cdr3_aa: CASSVIGQGISTDTQYF; cdr3_nt: TGTGCCAGCAGCGTAATTGGGCAAGGTATTAGCACAGATACGCAGTATTTT
v_call: TRBV5-4; clone_size: -; j_call: TRBJ1-1; cdr3_length: 14; d_call: -; cdr3_aa: CASSSPGLNTEAFF; cdr3_nt: TGTGCCAGCAGCTCTCCAGGGTTGAACACTGAAGCTTTCTTT
v_call: TRBV20-1; clone_size: few; j_call: TRBJ2-5; cdr3_length: 14; d_call: TRBD1; cdr3_aa: CSAGAGTGSETQYF; cdr3_nt: TGCAGTGCTGGTGCTGGGACAGGGAGCGAGACCCAGTACTTC
v_call: TRBV30; clone_size: -; j_call: TRBJ1-2; cdr3_length: 17; d_call: -; cdr3_aa: CAWSVRHADKGQRGYTF; cdr3_nt: TGTGCCTGGAGTGTAAGGCACGCGGACAAGGGCCAGAGGGGCTACACCTTC
v_call: TRBV5-6; clone_size: once; j_call: TRBJ1-2; cdr3_length: 15; d_call: -; cdr3_aa: CASSRVGGVGYGYTF; cdr3_nt: TGTGCCAGCAGCCGAGTCGGGGGAGTAGGCTATGGCTACACCTTC
v_call: TRBV2; clone_size: -; j_call: TRBJ1-1; cdr3_length: 14; d_call: -; cdr3_aa: CASRADGGNTEAFF; cdr3_nt: TGTGCCAGCAGGGCCGACGGGGGGAACACTGAAGCTTTCTTT
v_call: TRBV7-9; clone_size: -; j_call: TRBJ2-1; cdr3_length: 16; d_call: TRBD2; cdr3_aa: CASSFGTSGSHNEQFF; cdr3_nt: TGTGCCAGCAGCTTCGGGACTAGCGGGAGTCACAATGAGCAGTTCTTC
v_call: TRBV19; clone_size: -; j_call: TRBJ2-2; cdr3_length: 14; d_call: -; cdr3_aa: CAGRGQPNTGELFF; cdr3_nt: TGTGCCGGGAGAGGGCAGCCAAACACCGGGGAGCTGTTTTTT
v_call: TRBV7-9; clone_size: -; j_call: TRBJ2-3; cdr3_length: 16; d_call: TRBD1; cdr3_aa: CASSLADRALTDTQYF; cdr3_nt: TGTGCCAGCAGCTTAGCGGACAGGGCCCTCACAGATACGCAGTATTTT
v_call: TRBV7-2; clone_size: -; j_call: TRBJ1-1; cdr3_length: 14; d_call: TRBD1; cdr3_aa: CASSLSGGNTEAFF; cdr3_nt: TGTGCCAGCAGTTTATCAGGGGGGAACACTGAAGCTTTCTTT